This TCR beta chain was recovered during a study of cytomegalovirus exposure and HLA in healthy donors (dated by TCRdb to 2015 to 2018). Context from the whole study: A later analysis indicated that the roughly 120 validation repertoires were generated on the platform also employed for the 700 or so repertoires of the first cohort. In addition to the first cohort of about 650 subjects, a separate validation cohort of 100 to 150 different subjects was used. The study aimed to test whether signatures of past pathogen exposure could be identified by cataloging public T cell receptors. To predict cytomegalovirus infection status, the study combined high-throughput TCR immunosequencing, statistical association of individual TCRs with disease status, and machine learning.

About this clone itself: No antigen is known for it. Per-base quality was not reported, and no clone a single base away is much larger than it.

The paper as a whole reports these results and caveats: A total of roughly 160 TCR beta chains were listed by the study as associated with cytomegalovirus. Cytomegalovirus status was reported to be diagnosed by the classifier with high specificity and sensitivity in both the original and validation cohorts. In vitro tests confirmed that three of the cytomegalovirus-associated TCR beta chains recognize cytomegalovirus antigens. It was suggested by the authors that the approach could potentially be generalized to other disease states and immunological phenotypes. Of the cluster scores, roughly 93% were above 0 in a later analysis, which found that TCRs clustered in the first cohort also tended to co-occur in the approximately 110 validation repertoires. The validation cohort had no HLA typing available for a later analysis, so co-occurrence within that cohort was assessed over all 130 or so repertoires. Across donors, most TCR sequences were observed very rarely, whereas some public TCRs were present in many individuals.

From the germline V gene, CDR1 is MDHEN and CDR2 is SYDVKM. The CDR3 runs 16 amino acids, cysteine and phenylalanine included. The CDR3 DNA has 48 bases and is translated from base 1. Trimming takes 4 bases from V and 5 bases from J, and the germline ends sit 20 bases apart. Libraries were constructed by the immunoSEQ multiplex PCR assay. Turning to the authors' computational methods: A statistical classification framework was developed to diagnose cytomegalovirus status using the catalog of TCR beta chain sequences. The table was pulled from immuneACCESS by TCRdb, which kept in-frame rearrangements only. Such tables lose some clones; where checked, under half of the loss comes from unresolved V genes, and the rest has no known cause. D and trimming come from the DNA, and the V and J calls and clone size come from that table. Within this sample are approximately 100,000 clones, with 80% to 95% of them counted one time only. 0.95% to 1.3% of the sample goes to the ten largest clones.

Donors formed part of the validation cohort, which comprised about 130 subjects and was distinct from the first cohort of several hundred subjects. Recombination joined TRBV28 with TRBJ1-2; possibly the D gene is TRBD1, per 6 matching bases. This TCR came from a woman younger than 45 in good health and CMV-seropositive. What was sequenced was PBMCs. CDR3 region: CASSSRRGARGYGYTF. The DNA sequence is given as TGTGCCAGCAGTTCCCGCCGAGGGGCTAGGGGGTATGGCTACACCTTC.